The 20 T cell receptor beta chains below come from one sample, sequenced in a study of T cell repertoires in cytomegalovirus infection. One entry per CDR3 protein results from TCRdb running MiXCR on the reads. This sample carries 680,000 or so distinct CDR3 sequences, approximately 34% of them seen once, and the ten largest clones take 2.5% to 3.5%. Input material: PBMCs. These TCRs come from a human donor in good health (CMV status not recorded). Some clones in this sample may be carry-over from other donors' samples.

The chain is built from TRBV6-1 and TRBJ2-7, with 8 bases lining up with TRBD1. The germline gives CDR1 MNHNS, CDR2 SASEGT. The V segment lost 6 bases and the J segment 3 bases; nucleotides outside the gene matches: 28. This CDR3 region has 21 residues. CDR3 region: CASSSRGGLPTGGRPNYEQYF. CDR3 nucleotides: TGTGCCAGCAGCTCCAGAGGGGGCCTACCTACAGGGGGGCGGCCCAACTACGAGCAGTACTTC.

This chain uses TRBV5-1 with TRBJ1-1, with D possibly being TRBD1 (5 bases). The CDR3 extends over 15 amino acids. Germline CDR1 and CDR2: SGHRS and YFSETQ. V lost 0 bases to trimming and J lost 4 bases, with 13 bases between them. CDR3 protein: CASSLGKGTLTEAFF. CDR3 nucleotide sequence: TGCGCCAGCAGCTTGGGGAAGGGGACCCTCACTGAAGCTTTCTTT.

This chain connects TRBV20-1 to TRBJ1-2; 10 bases match TRBD1. The CDR3 loop spans 14 amino acids. The germline CDR1 and CDR2 sequences are DFQATT and SNEGSKA (reference sequence). V shed 4 bases, J shed 7 bases, and the junction held 9 bases outside the gene matches. Here the CDR3 DNA reads TGCAGTGCTACACCGACAGGGGGCGCTGCTGGCTACACCTTC. Protein sequence: CSATPTGGAAGYTF.

There are a few counts of this clonotype. This sequence joins TRBV28 and TRBJ2-4; D is undetermined. The CDR3 length is 15 residues. Germline-derived CDR1 and CDR2 are MDHEN and SYDVKM. Trimming took off 3 bases at V and 4 bases at J, with 13 bases between the two ends. CDR3 residues: CASSLLSGEKNIQYF. The DNA for the CDR3 is TGTGCCAGCAGTTTGCTCTCAGGCGAAAAAAACATTCAGTACTTC.

The chain links TRBV27 to TRBJ2-7; possible D gene TRBD1, 5 bases. Germline CDR1 and CDR2: MNHEY and SMNVEV (reference sequence). This CDR3 is 14 amino acids long. Trimming left V 3 bases short and J 3 bases short, with 12 bases between. The CDR3 loop is CASSFDTGGYEQYF. Written as DNA, the CDR3 is TGTGCCAGCAGTTTCGACACAGGCGGCTACGAGCAGTACTTC.

The chain links TRBV11-1 to TRBJ2-7, with D hard to call. CDR3 length equals 13 residues. V lost 8 bases and J lost 3, with 14 bases in between. Germline values: CDR1 SGHAT, CDR2 FQDESV (reference sequence). The CDR3 coding sequence is TGTGCCAGCTGTACTACACAATGCTACGAGCAGTACTTC. This sequence encodes CASCTTQCYEQYF.

Concerning this clonotype: A read error may explain this, as a much larger clone is one base away. The J gene is TRBJ1-6, the V gene TRBV19; D is unresolved. Germline CDR1 and CDR2: LNHDA and SQIVND (reference sequence). This CDR3 has 13 residues. CDR3 coding DNA: TGTGCCAGTAAAACGCGAGAAGATTCACCCCTCCCCTTT. Translated, it gives CASKTREDSPLPF.

The V and J genes are TRBV12-3 or TRBV12-4 and TRBJ1-2; 11 nucleotides agree with TRBD1. This CDR3 is 13 amino acids long. V lost 6 bases and J lost 8; bases outside the gene matches: 5. CDR3 sequence reads: CASRAGTGGGYTF. The CDR3 nucleotides read TGTGCCAGCAGAGCCGGGACAGGGGGAGGCTACACCTTC.

This clonotype was counted at least ten times. The rearrangement links TRBV7-9 to TRBJ1-2, with 10 bases fitting TRBD1. Germline V lookup: CDR1 SEHNR, CDR2 FQNEAQ (reference sequence). CDR3 size: 15 residues. Unmatched junction bases numbered 6, after V lost 4 bases and J lost 4 bases. The CDR3 loop reads CASSSPGTGVYGYTF. The CDR3 DNA is TGTGCCAGCAGCTCTCCGGGGACAGGGGTCTATGGCTACACCTTC.

The V call is TRBV27, the J call TRBJ1-1; tentative D call: TRBD1 (5 bases). The germline CDR1 and CDR2 sequences are MNHEY and SMNVEV (reference sequence). Trimming removed 5 bases from V and 0 bases from J, with 13 bases in between. The CDR3 sequence is 15 residues long. The DNA for the CDR3 is TGTGCCAGCAGTCCATTATCAGGGATGAACACTGAAGCTTTCTTT. Encoded protein: CASSPLSGMNTEAFF.

The V and J genes are TRBV19 and TRBJ1-5; D gene uncertain. This CDR3 spans 14 amino acids. Germline CDR1 reads LNHDA; CDR2 reads SQIVND (reference sequence). The V gene lost 8 bases and the J gene lost 1 base, with 12 bases spanning the gap. This CDR3 is CASEIGSSNQPQHF. The CDR3 bases are TGTGCCAGTGAGATTGGGTCGAGCAATCAGCCCCAGCATTTT.

This clonotype was seen a handful of times. The CDR3 DNA sequence: TGTGCCAGCAGTTACGATGCCCTCCGAGGAAACACCATATATTTT. Protein product: CASSYDALRGNTIYF. This chain joins TRBV6-5 and TRBJ1-3; no reliable D call. Trimming stripped 2 bases from V and 4 bases from J, with 12 bases between. Per germline, CDR1 MNHEY and CDR2 SVGAGI. The CDR3 sequence is 15 residues long.

A remark on this clonotype: At one end the junction does not follow the germline gene, possibly because of a read error. The J gene is TRBJ2-5, the V gene TRBV7-9; the D gene is possibly TRBD2 (5 bases). Germline V gives CDR1 SEHNR, CDR2 FQNEAQ (reference sequence). The CDR3 is 15 amino acids. CDR3 in DNA: TGTGCCAGCAGCGCCCCCAGTGGGAGACAAGATACCCAGTACTTT. Translating gives CASSAPSGRQDTQYF.

The rearrangement uses TRBV6-6 and TRBJ1-4, with a possible D match to TRBD1 (5 bases). The V and J ends lost 3 bases and 3 bases respectively, with 11 bases between them. The CDR3 is 15 residues long. The germline gives CDR1 MNHNY, CDR2 SVGAGI (reference sequence). CDR3 protein: CASSYWGGANEKLFF. The CDR3 bases are TGTGCCAGCAGTTATTGGGGAGGGGCTAATGAAAAACTGTTTTTT.

The sample holds a few counts of this clonotype. V is TRBV7-8 and J is TRBJ2-1, with D perhaps TRBD1 (6 bases). The germline gives CDR1 SGHVS, CDR2 FQNEAQ. This CDR3 region has 15 residues. With 5 bases removed from V and 4 bases from J, the gap between germline ends came to 15 bases. Here the CDR3 reads CASSRTGWDYNEQFF. CDR3 nucleotides: TGTGCCAGCAGCCGCACAGGGTGGGATTACAATGAGCAGTTCTTC.

The chain links TRBV18 to TRBJ2-7; either TRBD1 or TRBD2 may supply D (5 bases each). The germline V and J ends were trimmed by 3 bases and 0 bases, with 12 bases remaining between them. The CDR3 covers 15 residues. Germline V lookup: CDR1 KGHSH, CDR2 LQKENI. The CDR3 bases are TGTGCCAGCTCACCGATCGGGACGGGCTCCTACGAGCAGTACTTC. This translates into CASSPIGTGSYEQYF.

This clonotype turned up a few times. This chain uses TRBV12-3 or TRBV12-4 with TRBJ2-1, with D perhaps assigned TRBD1 or TRBD2 (5 bases each). The CDR3 is 15 residues long. V was clipped by 7 bases and J by 7 bases, with 20 bases between them. CDR3 nucleotides: TGTGCCAGCACCAAACCCCCGGGACGGAATAATGAGCAGTTCTTC. It translates to CASTKPPGRNNEQFF.

The chain couples TRBV28 to TRBJ2-6; 7 nucleotides align to TRBD2. Germline CDR1 and CDR2: MDHEN and SYDVKM. There are 15 residues in the CDR3. V was pared by 11 bases and J by 0 bases, with 7 bases of the junction left unmatched. CDR3 DNA: TGTGCCTGGGGGGGAGGAAGCTCTGGGGCCAACGTCCTGACTTTC. Protein sequence: CAWGGGSSGANVLTF.

The chain recombines TRBV7-9 with TRBJ2-2, with TRBD1 matching 7 bases. Germline trimming cut 1 base from V and 6 bases from J; bases unmatched to any gene: 5. CDR3 length: 15 residues. Germline CDR1 and CDR2: SEHNR and FQNEAQ (reference sequence). The CDR3: CASSLDRGLAGELFF. The CDR3 bases are TGTGCCAGCAGCTTAGACAGGGGTTTGGCCGGGGAGCTGTTTTTT.

This chain links TRBV7-2 with TRBJ2-1; D is possibly TRBD1 (5 bases). V lost 9 bases, J lost 1 base, and 13 bases lay in between. This CDR3 is built from 14 residues. CDR1 and CDR2 (germline): SGHTA, FQGNSA. The CDR3 region is CASKGPQSYNEQFF. CDR3 sequence (DNA): TGTGCCAGTAAGGGGCCGCAGTCCTACAATGAGCAGTTCTTC.